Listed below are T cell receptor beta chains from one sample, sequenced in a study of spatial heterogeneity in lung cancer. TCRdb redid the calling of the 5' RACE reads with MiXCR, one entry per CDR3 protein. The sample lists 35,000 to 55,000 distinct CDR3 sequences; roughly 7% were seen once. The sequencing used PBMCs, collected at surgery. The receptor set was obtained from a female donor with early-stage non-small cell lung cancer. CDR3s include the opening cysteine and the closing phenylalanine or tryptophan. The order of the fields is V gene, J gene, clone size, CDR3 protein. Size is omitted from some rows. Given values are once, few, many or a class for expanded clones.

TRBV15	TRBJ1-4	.	CATSPPPAPLEKLFF
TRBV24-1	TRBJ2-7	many	CATSAGQDSYEQYF
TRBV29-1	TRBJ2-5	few	CSVLAGGGETQYF
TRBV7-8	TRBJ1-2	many	CASSLSIDGYGYTF
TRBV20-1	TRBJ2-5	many	CSARITQKQETQYF
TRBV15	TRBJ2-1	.	CATSRDPGPKGEQFF
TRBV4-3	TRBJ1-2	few	CASSQTSLANYGYTF
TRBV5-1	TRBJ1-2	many	CASSRYSGTGGDGYTF
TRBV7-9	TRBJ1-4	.	CASSFSATNEKLFF
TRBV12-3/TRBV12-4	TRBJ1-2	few	CASSFREGYTF
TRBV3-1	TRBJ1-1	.	CASSQLTRGLTGAFF
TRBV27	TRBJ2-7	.	CASSQSGYEQYF
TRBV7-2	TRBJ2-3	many	CASSLGAGGKADTQYF
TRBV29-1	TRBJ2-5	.	CSVTSSGGGETQYF
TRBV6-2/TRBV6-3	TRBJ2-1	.	CAITRDSTYNEQFF
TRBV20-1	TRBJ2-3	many	CSATPRSGGGVTDTQYF
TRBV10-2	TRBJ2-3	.	CASSVPGDTQYF
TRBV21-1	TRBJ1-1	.	CASSKESTENTEAFF